The 13 T cell receptor beta chains below all came from one sample that was sequenced in a study of blood T cell repertoires in COVID-19. This table comes from immunoSEQ multiplex PCR, and its TCRdb copy is limited to in-frame clones, with some not included. The sample has about 230,000 clones; roughly 85% are singletons. Sequences were obtained from peripheral blood. The receptors derive from a man over 45 with COVID-19, enrolled during active disease.

This clone was counted only a few times. Other DNA sequences in the same sample also yield this CDR3. The chain uses TRBV6-5 and TRBJ1-3; 8 bases match TRBD1. The germline V gene has CDR1 MNHEY and CDR2 SVGAGI. V lost 5 bases to trimming and J lost 4 bases; unmatched junction nucleotides: 7. This CDR3 region has 15 residues. Here the CDR3 reads CASSNTGGTGNTIYF. Here the CDR3 DNA reads TGTGCCAGCAGTAACACAGGGGGAACAGGAAACACCATATATTTT.

This sequence joins TRBV19 and TRBJ1-2; 9 bases match TRBD1. Trimming took 3 bases from V and 2 from J; bases not matched to a gene: 7. The CDR3 has 16 amino acids. Germline-derived CDR1 and CDR2 are LNHDA and SQIVND (reference sequence). CDR3 region: CASSISGTGLNYGYTF. In DNA form, the CDR3 reads TGTGCCAGTAGTATTTCTGGGACAGGGCTAAACTATGGCTACACCTTC.

V is TRBV2 and J is TRBJ2-2, with 10 bases fitting TRBD1. CDR3 length equals 16 residues. CDR1 SNHLY and CDR2 FYNNEI come from the germline V gene. V was pared by 3 bases and J by 4 bases, with 5 bases of the junction left unmatched. The CDR3 DNA sequence: TGTGCCAGCAGTGAGGTGGACAGGGGGTTCACCGGGGAGCTGTTTTTT. This translates into CASSEVDRGFTGELFF.

The chain joins TRBV6-5 to TRBJ2-7; the match to TRBD1 covers 7 bases. CDR1 and CDR2 (germline): MNHEY, SVGAGI. J was trimmed by 4 bases and V by 0 bases; bases with no gene match: 9. This CDR3 comprises 16 residues. The DNA for the CDR3 is TGTGCCAGCAGTTACTCGGACAGGCCTTTCATTTACGAGCAGTACTTC. Translation gives CASSYSDRPFIYEQYF.

This clone was seen a few times. J is TRBJ2-7 and V is TRBV19, with TRBD1 as a possible D gene (7 bases). CDR3 length equals 16 residues. Germline V gene lookup returns CDR1 LNHDA and CDR2 SQIVND (reference sequence). The V end was cut by 3 bases, the J end by 7 bases, with 22 bases between. CDR3 in DNA: TGTGCCAGTAGTATCAGGGGGGAAAGAGCTGGTTGGGAGCAGTACTTC. Amino acids: CASSIRGERAGWEQYF.

Here the CDR3 reads CASSQGLTSGANVLTF. As DNA, the CDR3 is TGCGCCAGCAGCCAAGGGCTTACCTCTGGGGCCAACGTCCTGACTTTC. This sequence joins TRBV4-3 and TRBJ2-6; D gene unclear. Trimming took 1 base from V and 0 from J, leaving 7 bases between them. Germline V gene lookup returns CDR1 LGHNA and CDR2 YSLEER. The CDR3 runs to 16 residues.

The J gene is TRBJ1-3, the V gene TRBV7-9; maybe TRBD1 (5 bases). The length of the CDR3 is 17 residues. With 4 bases removed from V and 4 bases from J, the gap between germline ends came to 20 bases. Germline lookup yields CDR1 SEHNR and CDR2 FQNEAQ (reference sequence). The CDR3 DNA sequence: TGTGCCAGCAGCTCCTCCGGCGGGGGGATTCTCGGAAACACCATATATTTT. Protein: CASSSSGGGILGNTIYF.

The V gene is TRBV19, the J gene TRBJ2-7; 12 bases are a match to TRBD2. Germline CDR1 LNHDA, CDR2 SQIVND (reference sequence). The V segment lost 5 bases and the J segment 3 bases; nucleotides outside the gene matches: 5. This CDR3 is 15 amino acids long. CDR3 DNA: TGTGCCAGTAGTGTTAGGACTAGCGGGGTCTACGAGCAGTACTTC. Its protein product is CASSVRTSGVYEQYF.

The chain employs TRBV9 and TRBJ2-2, with 14 bases that match TRBD2. V gave up 4 bases and J gave up 2 bases; unmatched junction bases: 10. The germline V gene encodes CDR1 SGDLS and CDR2 YYNGEE. The CDR3 runs 19 residues. The CDR3 sequence is CASSPTWGLAGENTGELFF. In DNA form, the CDR3 reads TGTGCCAGCAGCCCGACGTGGGGACTAGCGGGGGAAAACACCGGGGAGCTGTTTTTT. The complete variable domain, with remaining parts taken from reference TRBV9 and TRBJ2-2, reads DSGVTQTPKHLITATGQRVTLRCSPRSGDLSVYWYQQSLDQGLQFLIQYYNGEERAKGNILERFSAQQFPDLHSELNLSSLELGDSALYFCASSPTWGLAGENTGELFFGEGSRLTVL.

This clone came up once. The chain uses TRBV19 and TRBJ2-1, with 8 nucleotides matching TRBD2. The CDR3 is made up of 16 amino acids. With 6 bases clipped from V and 0 bases from J, the junction kept 7 bases outside the gene matches. The germline gives CDR1 LNHDA, CDR2 SQIVND (reference sequence). CDR3 bases: TGTGCCAGTAGCAGCGGGGGTACAAGCTCCTACAATGAGCAGTTCTTC. Protein sequence: CASSSGGTSSYNEQFF.

This clone showed up just a few times. CDR3 in amino acids: CASSPLPGTDTQYF. DNA for the CDR3: TGTGCCAGCTCACCTTTACCGGGCACAGATACGCAGTATTTT. The chain joins TRBV18 to TRBJ2-3; D remains unclear. From germline, CDR1 is KGHSH and CDR2 LQKENI. The V and J ends lost 3 bases and 1 base respectively, with 8 bases between them. CDR3 length: 14 residues.

The rearrangement uses TRBV4-1 and TRBJ1-6; D is perhaps TRBD1 (6 bases). The V gene lost 0 bases and the J gene lost 7 bases, with 16 bases spanning the gap. The length of the CDR3 is 17 residues. Looked up from germline, CDR1 is MGHRA and CDR2 is YSYEKL. The CDR3 nucleotides read TGCGCCAGCAGCCAAGATCCAGCAGGGGCCGAAAATTCACCCCTCCACTTT. Its translation is CASSQDPAGAENSPLHF.

The V and J genes are TRBV6-4 and TRBJ2-5, with D perhaps matching TRBD2 (5 bases). This CDR3 contains 13 residues. Trimming removed 5 bases from V and 4 bases from J, with 11 bases in between. Germline V gives CDR1 MRHNA, CDR2 SNTAGT. The CDR3 protein is CASSMRGGETQYF. Written as DNA, the CDR3 is TGTGCCAGCAGTATGAGAGGAGGAGAGACCCAGTACTTC.